The 6 T cell receptor beta chains given below trace back to one sample, sequenced in a study of human T cells and chemical hapten exposure. Time point meaning: patch test 2, 6 weeks after DPC sensitization. Treatment specified: therapeutic diphenylcyclopropenone sensitization with weekly scalp DPC. TCRdb processed the RACE reads anew with MiXCR; each CDR3 protein has one entry. The profile shows roughly 50,000 distinct CDR3 sequences, over 9.5% of them singletons. The sequenced sample was whole blood, obtained in connection with sensitization to the hapten diphenylcyclopropenone (DPC). The source of these receptors is a woman aged 50 to 60 with alopecia areata. Some clones in this sample may be carry-over from other donors' samples.

This clonotype was detected ten times or more. J is TRBJ1-5 and V is TRBV6-6; possibly TRBD1 for D (5 bases). Germline CDR1 and CDR2: MNHNY and SVGAGI (reference sequence). There are 10 residues in the CDR3. V gave up 8 bases and J gave up 7 bases, with 6 bases separating them. The CDR3 region is CASGTQPQHF. The CDR3 DNA follows: TGTGCCAGCGGGACCCAGCCCCAGCATTTT.

The V call is TRBV25-1, the J call TRBJ2-3, with a weak D call TRBD1 (5 bases). The CDR3 length is 12 residues. V gave up 6 bases and J gave up 2 bases, with 6 bases separating them. Germline assignment: CDR1 MGHDK and CDR2 SYGVNS. The CDR3 region is CASRGATDTQYF. DNA for the CDR3: TGTGCCAGCAGAGGGGCCACAGATACGCAGTATTTT.

This chain uses TRBV28 with TRBJ2-7, with 7 positions matching TRBD1. The CDR3 covers 13 residues. The trim removed 6 bases at V and 9 bases at J, leaving 11 bases unmatched. Looked up from germline, CDR1 is MDHEN and CDR2 is SYDVKM. This chain's CDR3 is CASSTSTGYVQYF. The CDR3 DNA reads as TGTGCCAGCAGCACGTCGACAGGGTATGTGCAGTACTTC.

This clonotype was seen many times. The V call is TRBV5-1, the J call TRBJ1-4; D gene unclear. Germline V gives CDR1 SGHRS, CDR2 YFSETQ. Trimming left V 1 base short and J 5 bases short, with 12 bases between. The CDR3 runs 15 residues. DNA of the CDR3: TGCGCCAGCAGCTTGCGGTCAGGCGTAAATGAAAAACTGTTTTTT. Encoded protein: CASSLRSGVNEKLFF.

The table lists this clonotype with a few counts. The rearrangement links TRBV12-3 or TRBV12-4 to TRBJ2-2; D not resolved. The V and J ends lost 5 bases and 7 bases respectively, with 17 bases between them. The CDR3 contains 15 residues. CDR3 loop: CASSARRMIVGELFF. Written as DNA, the CDR3 is TGTGCCAGCAGTGCCCGACGAATGATTGTCGGGGAGCTGTTTTTT.

This clonotype was picked up many times. This CDR3 is CASSSSRSVFGTGNEKLFF. The CDR3 DNA follows: TGTGCCAGCAGCTCGTCGAGGAGTGTATTTGGGACAGGGAACGAAAAACTGTTTTTT. This sequence joins TRBV11-2 and TRBJ1-4, with 9 bases that match TRBD1. CDR1 SGHAT and CDR2 FQNNGV come from the germline V gene. The CDR3 length is 19 residues. Trimming cost V 4 bases and J 8 bases; bases outside gene matches: 20.